This T cell receptor (beta chain) was found in a study of T cell clusters in autoimmune cytopenias (dated by TCRdb to about 2019). At the level of the whole study: A median TRB sequencing depth of approximately 50,000 reads per sample was reached, and a median of roughly 2,000 distinct TRB clonotypes per sample was obtained. In autoimmune cytopenia patients, peripheral blood TRB and IGH repertoires were sequenced during active disease and over treatment follow-up, together with healthy, CLL and autoimmune hepatitis controls. The study was designed to test whether a disease-specific immune repertoire signature usable as a blood-based biomarker is carried by autoimmune cytopenia patients.

Overall study results and their limits: The GLIPH analysis suggested a lack of physiological T cell clusters in primary autoimmune cytopenia patients, since 51 clusters were exclusive to healthy donors whereas around 18 were exclusive to patients. The T cell clusters were only ever defined in silico, so experimental validation of their functional role was still needed. TRB repertoire shifts, with less even repertoires in secondary cytopenia and CLL, mostly reflected lymphoma bias rather than autoimmunity. In the comparison of secondary cytopenia with CLL, the cluster-lack signature was not observed, apparently because the dominant lymphoma-associated repertoire masked the signature. Healthy donors showed approximately 3-fold more exclusive TRB clusters than active autoimmune hepatitis patients, consistent with an autoimmunity-wide signature.

No count is given, but going by its frequency this clonotype is large (0.1 to 1%). Its antigen has not been determined. Multiplex PCR with a touch-down protocol amplified TRB rearrangements, with the TRB-A and TRB-B primer pools combined in a single tube. Illumina adapters and sample indices were attached to the amplicons through two consecutive PCR reactions using Phusion HS II polymerase. Amplicons were gel-purified with the NucleoSpin Gel and PCR Clean-up kit, then quantified by Qubit and quality-checked on an Agilent 2100 Bioanalyzer. Sequencing of the libraries was done on an Illumina MiSeq with paired-end, single-indexed, 600-cycle runs. The original pipeline was this. MiXCR version 2.1.12 with the default MiXCR reference library was used to align and assemble TRB reads. A clone was defined by each unique CDR3 nucleotide sequence, and the analysis included only productive sequences with two or more reads. Repertoire diversity was assessed by alpha-parameterized diversity profiles (alpha 0 to 5), including Shannon (alpha 1) and Simpson (alpha 2) indices, computed with an R script. Combinatorial TRB VJ usage was calculated with the tcR package and was compared between cohorts by principal component analysis performed with ade4. Using GLIPH, TCRbeta CDR3s were clustered on pairs of cohorts matched for age and read depth, and a Wilcoxon test was used to compare cluster frequencies. TCRdb reprocessed the reads, so every CDR3 protein sequence counts as one entry and DNA is not shown. The V and J calls were not made by the authors but by TCRdb's processing. This specimen's table enumerates over 3,500 distinct CDR3 sequences. Clones ranked in the top ten supply roughly 14% of the sample.

TRB amplification used roughly 250 ng of peripheral blood genomic DNA, tens of thousands of genome equivalents, per sample. The sequence came from a human donor with an autoimmune cytopenia or autoimmune hepatitis (not recorded which). The sequencing sample was made of peripheral blood.

The CDR3 reads CSVSDSTDTQYF. Here the chain combines TRBV29-1 and TRBJ2-3. According to the germline V gene, CDR1 reads SQVTM and CDR2 reads ANQGSEA. Its CDR3 holds 12 amino acids, cysteine through phenylalanine. No DNA has been recorded.